This T cell receptor (beta chain) was captured in a study of T cell responses to AZD1222 COVID-19 vaccine. Study-wide background: Second-dose recipients at about 4 or about 12 weeks were treated as one pooled group. Study-wide points: White British donors predominated, females outnumbered males, and clonal diversity was possibly underestimated.

About this clone: Its antigen remains unknown.

Assay used: immunoSEQ multiplex PCR; TCRdb lists only in-frame clones, some missing. The sample records some 150,000 clones, about 95% being singletons. Specimen: peripheral blood, collected on day 0 of AZD1222 vaccination. This TCR derives from an adult in good health.

CDR3 loop: CASGGQGGQPQHF. CDR3 DNA: TGTGCCAGTGGCGGACAGGGTGGTCAGCCCCAGCATTTT. The rearrangement uses TRBV7-9 and TRBJ1-5; 8 bases fit TRBD1. CDR3 length: 13 residues. The germline V gene has CDR1 SEHNR and CDR2 FQNEAQ (reference sequence). Unmatched junction bases numbered 7, after V lost 9 bases and J lost 6 bases.